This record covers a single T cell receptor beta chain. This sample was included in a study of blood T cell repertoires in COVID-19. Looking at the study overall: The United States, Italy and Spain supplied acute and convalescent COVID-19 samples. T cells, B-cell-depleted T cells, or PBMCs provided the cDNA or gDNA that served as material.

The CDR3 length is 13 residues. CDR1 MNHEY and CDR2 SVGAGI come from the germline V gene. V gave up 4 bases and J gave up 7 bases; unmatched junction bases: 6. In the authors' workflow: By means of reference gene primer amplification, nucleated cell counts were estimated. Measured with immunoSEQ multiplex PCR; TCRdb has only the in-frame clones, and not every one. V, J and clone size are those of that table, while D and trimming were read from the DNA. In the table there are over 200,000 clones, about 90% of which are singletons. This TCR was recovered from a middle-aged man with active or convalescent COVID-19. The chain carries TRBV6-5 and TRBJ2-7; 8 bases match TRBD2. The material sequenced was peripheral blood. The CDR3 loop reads CASSSGGGREQYF. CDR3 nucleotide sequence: TGTGCCAGCAGTTCCGGGGGGGGGAGGGAGCAGTACTTC.